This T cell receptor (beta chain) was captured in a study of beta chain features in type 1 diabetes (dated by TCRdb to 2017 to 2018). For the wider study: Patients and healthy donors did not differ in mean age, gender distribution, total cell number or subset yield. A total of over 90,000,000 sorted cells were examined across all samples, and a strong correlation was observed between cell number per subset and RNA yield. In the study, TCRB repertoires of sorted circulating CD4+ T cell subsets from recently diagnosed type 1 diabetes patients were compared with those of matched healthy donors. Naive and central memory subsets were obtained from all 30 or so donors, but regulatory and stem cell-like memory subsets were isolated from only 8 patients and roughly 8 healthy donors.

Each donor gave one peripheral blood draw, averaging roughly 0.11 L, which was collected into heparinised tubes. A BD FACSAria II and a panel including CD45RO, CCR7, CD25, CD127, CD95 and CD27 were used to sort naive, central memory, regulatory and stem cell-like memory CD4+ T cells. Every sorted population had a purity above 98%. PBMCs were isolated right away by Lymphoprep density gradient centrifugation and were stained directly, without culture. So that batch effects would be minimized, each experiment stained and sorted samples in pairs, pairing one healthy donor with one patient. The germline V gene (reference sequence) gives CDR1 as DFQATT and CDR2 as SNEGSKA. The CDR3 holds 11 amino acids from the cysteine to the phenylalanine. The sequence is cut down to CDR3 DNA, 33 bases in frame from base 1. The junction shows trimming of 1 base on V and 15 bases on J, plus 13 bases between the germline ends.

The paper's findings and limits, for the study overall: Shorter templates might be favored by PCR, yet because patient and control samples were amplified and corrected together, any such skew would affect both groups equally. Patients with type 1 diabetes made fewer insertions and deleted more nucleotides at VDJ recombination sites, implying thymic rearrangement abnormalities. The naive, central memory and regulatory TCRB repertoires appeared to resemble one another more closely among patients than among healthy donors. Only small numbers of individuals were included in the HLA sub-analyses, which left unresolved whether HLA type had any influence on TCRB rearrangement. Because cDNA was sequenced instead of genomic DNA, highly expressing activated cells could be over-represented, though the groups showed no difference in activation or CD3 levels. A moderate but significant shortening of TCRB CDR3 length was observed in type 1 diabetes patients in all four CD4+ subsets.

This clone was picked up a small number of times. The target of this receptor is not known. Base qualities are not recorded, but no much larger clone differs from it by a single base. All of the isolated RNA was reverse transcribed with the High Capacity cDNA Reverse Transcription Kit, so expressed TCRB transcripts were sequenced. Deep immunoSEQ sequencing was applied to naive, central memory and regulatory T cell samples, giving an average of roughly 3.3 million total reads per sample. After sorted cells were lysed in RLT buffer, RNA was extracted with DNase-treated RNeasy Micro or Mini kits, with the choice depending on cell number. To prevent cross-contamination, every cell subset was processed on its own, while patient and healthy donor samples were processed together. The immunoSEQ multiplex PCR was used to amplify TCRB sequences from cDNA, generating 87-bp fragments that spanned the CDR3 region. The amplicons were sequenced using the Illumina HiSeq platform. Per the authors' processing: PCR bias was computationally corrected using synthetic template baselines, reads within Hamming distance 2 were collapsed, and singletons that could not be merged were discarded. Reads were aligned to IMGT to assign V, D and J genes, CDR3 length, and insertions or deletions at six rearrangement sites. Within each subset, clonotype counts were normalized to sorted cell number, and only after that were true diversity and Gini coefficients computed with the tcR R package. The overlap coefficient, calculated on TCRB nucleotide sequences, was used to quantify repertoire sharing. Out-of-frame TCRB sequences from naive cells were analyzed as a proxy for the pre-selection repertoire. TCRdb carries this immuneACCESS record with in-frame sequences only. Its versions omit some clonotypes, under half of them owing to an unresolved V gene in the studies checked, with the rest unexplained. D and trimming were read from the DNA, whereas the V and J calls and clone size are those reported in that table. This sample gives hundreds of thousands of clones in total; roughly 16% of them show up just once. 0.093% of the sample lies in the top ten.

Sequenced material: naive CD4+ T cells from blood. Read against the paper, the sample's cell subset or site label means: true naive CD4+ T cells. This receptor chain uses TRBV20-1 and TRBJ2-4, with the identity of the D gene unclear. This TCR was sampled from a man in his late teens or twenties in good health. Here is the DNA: TGCAGTGCTAGAGCGGTGAAAGGCCGGTACTTC. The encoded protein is CSARAVKGRYF.